This is a list of T cell receptor beta chains from one sample in a study of OX40 agonist ivuxolimab in advanced cancers. TCRdb's copy holds only in-frame clones and misses some; the assay was immunoSEQ multiplex PCR. Counted here are roughly 66,000 clones, 80% occurring once; the ten biggest clones make up about 1.2%. The specimen was CD4+ or CD8+ T cells sorted from blood, collected in a trial of the OX40 agonist ivuxolimab. The receptor set was obtained from an adult with an advanced solid tumor such as melanoma, head and neck, liver or kidney cancer. The CDR3 runs from the conserved cysteine through the conserved F or W. Fields, in order: D gene, J gene, V gene, CDR3 protein. D genes are given only for firm matches.

>TRBD2|TRBJ2-1|TRBV2
CASSEGLAGNEQFF
>-|TRBJ1-4|TRBV2
CASSGRTTNEKLFF
>-|TRBJ1-1|TRBV10-3
CAISEGGQRNTEAFF
>TRBD2|TRBJ2-5|TRBV11-3
CASSSMGGLETQYF
>-|TRBJ1-5|TRBV19
CASTSWDFRPQHF
>TRBD2|TRBJ2-1|TRBV10-1
CASSTSGGEAYNEQFF
>-|TRBJ1-2|TRBV29-1
CSVSRDLIYGYTF
>-|TRBJ2-1|TRBV20-1
CSAPLYNEQFF
>-|TRBJ1-5|TRBV18
CASSDSAPSVNQPQHF
>TRBD1|TRBJ1-2|TRBV30
CAWSVSGGWSYGYTF
>-|TRBJ1-1|TRBV7-3
CASSLLGSSTEAFF
>-|TRBJ1-1|TRBV7-2
CASSVYSGPFSQAFF
>-|TRBJ1-3|TRBV12-5
CASGWPLYSGNTIYF
>TRBD1|TRBJ1-4|TRBV19
CASSYAGTGKEKLFF
>-|TRBJ1-6|TRBV5-4
CASSLDWKVGSPLHF
>-|TRBJ2-7|TRBV6-1
CASSQGSIYEQYF
>-|TRBJ1-6|TRBV7-2
CASSPPNSPLHF
>-|TRBJ1-1|TRBV5-6
CASSLGHTSSTFF
>TRBD2|TRBJ2-5|TRBV4-3
CASSPLGLAEETQYF
>TRBD1|TRBJ1-5|TRBV30
CAWSVQAGGGNQPQHF
>-|TRBJ2-5|TRBV19
CASSISFQETQYF
>-|TRBJ1-3|TRBV30
CAWSGQVGSGNTIYF
>TRBD1|TRBJ1-4|TRBV5-1
CASSSRDRGAFEKLFF
>-|TRBJ2-1|TRBV11-3
CASSSASNEQFF
>TRBD1|TRBJ2-7|TRBV11-2
CASSLVLGTGEEQYF
>-|TRBJ1-1|TRBV6-4
CASKTEKTEAFF
>TRBD1|TRBJ1-6|TRBV7-2
CASSLGVGQGSPLHF
>-|TRBJ2-6|TRBV30
CAWSVGFAGANVLTF
>-|TRBJ1-1|TRBV18
CASSPKEGRTEAFF
>TRBD1|TRBJ2-7|TRBV27
CASSFGQGPREQYF
>TRBD1|TRBJ1-1|TRBV9
CASSGSRTGPSKAFF
>-|TRBJ2-6|TRBV9
CASSVDIGGKGSGANVLTF
>TRBD1|TRBJ2-5|TRBV19
CASSLQGAGETQYF